These 16 T cell receptor beta chains were sequenced from one sample in a study of shared clonotypes between healthy human individuals. Repertoires were generated with immunoSEQ multiplex PCR, while TCRdb's copy carries only in-frame clones and drops some. The sample includes 450,000 to 600,000 clones, 79% of them seen just once. Sequencing was done on a sample of PBMCs. The receptor set was obtained from a woman aged 40 to 55 in good health. Some clones in this sample may be carry-over from other donors' samples.

This clone was found many times. The CDR3 region has the DNA TGTGCCAGCAGGCGACATCTCTCTGGGGCCAACGTCCTGACTTTC. Its protein is CASRRHLSGANVLTF. This rearrangement joins TRBV28 to TRBJ2-6; D remains unclear. The CDR3 spans 15 residues. Germline CDR1 is MDHEN and CDR2 is SYDVKM. Trimming took 6 bases from V and 0 from J, leaving 9 bases between them.

This clone was recorded once. V gene TRBV9 combines with J gene TRBJ2-1, with 9 positions matching TRBD2. With 3 bases clipped from V and 4 bases from J, the junction kept 8 bases outside the gene matches. Germline-derived CDR1 and CDR2 are SGDLS and YYNGEE. This CDR3 contains 16 residues. The CDR3 sequence is CASSGPGTSRYNEQFF. The CDR3 region has the DNA TGTGCCAGCAGCGGCCCCGGGACTAGCAGATACAATGAGCAGTTCTTC.

V usage is TRBV2 and J usage is TRBJ2-1, with TRBD2 identical over 11 bases. Germline V gene lookup returns CDR1 SNHLY and CDR2 FYNNEI. CDR3 length: 14 amino acids. V lost 4 bases to trimming and J lost 11 bases; unmatched junction nucleotides: 7. The CDR3 nucleotides are TGTGCCAGCAGTGTACCTAGCGGGGGGCTAAAGCAGTTCTTC. It translates to CASSVPSGGLKQFF.

Concerning this clone itself: The sample carries other DNA sequences with the same CDR3. The V call is TRBV18, the J call TRBJ2-7; D remains ambiguous. V dropped 3 bases and J dropped 2 bases, with 8 bases sitting between them. CDR3 length equals 13 residues. Per germline, CDR1 KGHSH and CDR2 LQKENI. CDR3 protein: CASSPGQTYEQYF. In nucleotides, the CDR3 is TGTGCCAGCTCACCGGGCCAGACCTACGAGCAGTACTTC. Looking up the rest from reference TRBV18 and TRBJ2-7 gives the full variable domain: NAGVMQNPRHLVRRRGQEARLRCSPMKGHSHVYWYRQLPEEGLKFMVYLQKENIIDESGMPKERFSAEFPKEGPSILRIQQVVRGDSAAYFCASSPGQTYEQYFGPGTRLTVT.

This clone was seen only a few times. The chain carries TRBV30 and TRBJ1-1; D might be TRBD1 (5 bases). The germline gives CDR1 GTSNPN, CDR2 SVGIG (reference sequence). This CDR3 contains 14 residues. V was clipped by 3 bases and J by 3 bases, with 14 bases between them. The DNA of the CDR3 is TGTGCCTGGAGGGGGCGCGGGGCGGACACTGAAGCTTTCTTT. Translating it yields CAWRGRGADTEAFF. Using reference TRBV30 and TRBJ1-1 for the parts outside the CDR3, the full variable domain is SQTIHQWPATLVQPVGSPLSLECTVEGTSNPNLYWYRQAAGRGLQLLFYSVGIGQISSEVPQNLSASRPQDRQFILSSKKLLLSDSGFYLCAWRGRGADTEAFFGQGTRLTVV.

As regards this clone: The same CDR3 arises from other DNA sequences in this sample as well. The chain joins TRBV5-1 to TRBJ1-5, with D possibly matching TRBD1 (5 bases). Germline CDR1 and CDR2: SGHRS and YFSETQ. There are 15 residues in the CDR3. Trimming removed 2 bases at V and 6 bases at J, with 15 bases between. CDR3 residues: CASSFEGARGQPQHF. The CDR3 DNA follows: TGCGCCAGCAGCTTTGAAGGGGCCCGGGGTCAGCCCCAGCATTTT.

This sequence joins TRBV2 and TRBJ2-5; 14 nucleotides agree with TRBD2. The closer fit of TRBJ2-7 to the DNA end suggests the J call may be wrong. The CDR3 extends over 18 amino acids. Germline V CDR1 and CDR2: SNHLY, FYNNEI. The CDR3, as DNA: TGTGCCAGCAGTGGACTAGCGGGAGGGCTACTGAATGTTGTCGAGCAGTACTTC. Translation gives CASSGLAGGLLNVVEQYF.

This rearrangement joins TRBV9 to TRBJ2-3; 8 bases fit TRBD2. Trimming removed 0 bases from V and 6 bases from J; junction bases left unmatched: 3. This CDR3 is built from 14 residues. From germline, CDR1 is SGDLS and CDR2 YYNGEE. CDR3 amino acids: CASSVGGGRDTQYF. Written as DNA, the CDR3 is TGTGCCAGCAGCGTAGGGGGCGGGAGGGATACGCAGTATTTT.

This clone was picked up one time. The chain recombines TRBV5-1 with TRBJ2-4; 7 nucleotides line up with TRBD2. Germline V gives CDR1 SGHRS, CDR2 YFSETQ. CDR3 length equals 11 residues. V lost 3 bases, J lost 9 bases, and 0 bases stayed unmatched. CDR3 sequence (DNA): TGCGCCAGCAGCTGGGGGGGCATTCAGTACTTC. Residues: CASSWGGIQYF.

This clone appeared a few times. The genes are TRBV5-1 and TRBJ1-2, with D possibly TRBD1 on 6 matching bases. CDR3 length: 16 residues. In germline, CDR1 is SGHRS, CDR2 YFSETQ. V lost 4 bases and J lost 7, with 23 bases in between. The CDR3 region is CASSPSMGASTGGYTF. CDR3 nucleotide sequence: TGCGCCAGCAGCCCATCTATGGGGGCCTCCACAGGTGGCTACACCTTC. Full variable domain (rest looked up from reference TRBV5-1 and TRBJ1-2): KAGVTQTPRYLIKTRGQQVTLSCSPISGHRSVSWYQQTPGQGLQFLFEYFSETQRNKGNFPGRFSGRQFSNSRSEMNVSTLELGDSALYLCASSPSMGASTGGYTFGSGTRLTVV.

As regards this clone: In the same sample, other DNA sequences code for this CDR3. The chain uses TRBV19 and TRBJ1-5; 8 nucleotides align to TRBD1. The CDR3 spans 14 residues. Trimming took 4 bases from V and 4 from J; bases not matched to a gene: 3. Germline assignment: CDR1 LNHDA and CDR2 SQIVND (reference sequence). CDR3 sequence: CASSTTGGNQPQHF. CDR3 DNA sequence: TGTGCCAGTAGTACAACAGGGGGAAATCAGCCCCAGCATTTT. The complete variable domain, with remaining parts taken from reference TRBV19 and TRBJ1-5, reads DGGITQSPKYLFRKEGQNVTLSCEQNLNHDAMYWYRQDPGQGLRLIYYSQIVNDFQKGDIAEGYSVSREKKESFPLTVTSAQKNPTAFYLCASSTTGGNQPQHFGDGTRLSIL.

This chain uses TRBV5-4 with TRBJ1-5; the D gene is possibly TRBD1 (5 bases). The CDR3 has 13 amino acids. Germline V gives CDR1 SGHNT, CDR2 YYREEE (reference sequence). V lost 4 bases to trimming and J lost 6 bases, with 11 bases between them. The chain's CDR3 is CASSQGDGQPQHF. CDR3 sequence (DNA): TGTGCCAGCAGCCAAGGGGACGGTCAGCCCCAGCATTTT.

The chain employs TRBV7-3 and TRBJ2-3; the match to TRBD2 covers 10 bases. Losses at the gene ends were 0 bases for V and 2 bases for J; bases not matched to a gene: 11. CDR1 SGHTA and CDR2 FQGTGA come from the germline V gene. The CDR3 totals 19 residues. The CDR3 here is CASSLTPDRTSGFTDTQYF. The CDR3 DNA follows: TGTGCCAGCAGCTTAACTCCTGACCGGACTAGCGGCTTCACAGATACGCAGTATTTT. The full variable domain, rest sourced from reference TRBV7-3 and TRBJ2-3, is GAGVSQTPSNKVTEKGKYVELRCDPISGHTALYWYRQSLGQGPEFLIYFQGTGAADDSGLPNDRFFAVRPEGSVSTLKIQRTERGDSAVYLCASSLTPDRTSGFTDTQYFGPGTRLTVL.

The chain couples TRBV5-1 to TRBJ1-4; TRBD1 matches 9 bases. Germline CDR1 is SGHRS and CDR2 is YFSETQ. V was pared by 1 base and J by 8 bases, with 6 bases of the junction left unmatched. The CDR3 runs 15 residues. CDR3 residues: CASSLTGGLGEKLFF. For the CDR3, the DNA is TGCGCCAGCAGCTTGACAGGGGGCTTGGGGGAAAAACTGTTTTTT.

V and J are TRBV11-2 and TRBJ2-2; possibly TRBD1 for D (6 bases). Looked up from germline, CDR1 is SGHAT and CDR2 is FQNNGV. V dropped 5 bases and J dropped 5 bases, with 6 bases sitting between them. The CDR3 contains 12 residues. The CDR3: CASSQGTGELFF. CDR3 nucleotide sequence: TGTGCCAGCAGCCAGGGGACCGGGGAGCTGTTTTTT.

The gene calls are TRBV6-5 and TRBJ1-1; tentatively, D is TRBD1 (5 bases). Germline assignment: CDR1 MNHEY and CDR2 SVGAGI. Trimming pared 7 bases from V and 0 bases from J, leaving 15 bases between. The CDR3 consists of 15 residues. CDR3 bases: TGTGCCAGCACCCTCACAGGAAACATGAACACTGAAGCTTTCTTT. Translated, it gives CASTLTGNMNTEAFF.